This T cell receptor (beta chain) was identified in a study of blood T cell repertoires in COVID-19. Study in general: Sources were T cells, B-cell-depleted T cells, or PBMCs; the material itself was cDNA or gDNA.

Authors' processing steps: It was from reference gene primer amplification that nucleated cell counts were estimated. Only in-frame clones appear in the TCRdb table, and some are missing; sequencing was by immunoSEQ multiplex PCR. V, J and clone size are taken as reported in that table, and D and trimming were inferred from the DNA itself. The data show some 100,000 clones, around 86% seen once. This clonotype was sampled from a human donor in a cohort sampled during active COVID-19. Material: peripheral blood.

The CDR3 DNA follows: TGCAGCGGGGAGGGGTGGAATGAGCAGTTCTTC. It codes for CSGEGWNEQFF. The rearrangement joins TRBV29-1 to TRBJ2-1; TRBD2 aligns across 7 bases. The junction had 4 bases not matched to a gene; V was cut back by 7 bases and J by 7 bases. CDR1 is SQVTM and CDR2 is ANQGSEA in the germline V gene. The CDR3 runs 11 residues.